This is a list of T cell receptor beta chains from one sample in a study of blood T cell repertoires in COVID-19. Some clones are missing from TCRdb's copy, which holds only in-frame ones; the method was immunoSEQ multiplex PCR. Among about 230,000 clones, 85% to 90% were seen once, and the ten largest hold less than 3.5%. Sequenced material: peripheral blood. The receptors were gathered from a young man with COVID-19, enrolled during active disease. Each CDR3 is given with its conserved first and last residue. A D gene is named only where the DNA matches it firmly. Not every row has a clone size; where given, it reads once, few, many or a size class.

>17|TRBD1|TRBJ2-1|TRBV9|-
TGTGCCAGCAGCGCCTTCACAGGGGGATACTCCTACAATGAGCAGTTCTTC
CASSAFTGGYSYNEQFF
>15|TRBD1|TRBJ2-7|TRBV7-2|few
TGTGCCAGCAGCTTAGTGGGGACAGGGACCAACGAGCAGTACTTC
CASSLVGTGTNEQYF
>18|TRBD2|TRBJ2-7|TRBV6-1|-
TGTGCCAGCAGTGAATGGGGACACAACATACTAGCGGGGTACGAGCAGTACTTC
CASSEWGHNILAGYEQYF
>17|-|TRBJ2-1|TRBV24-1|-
TGTGCCACCAGTGGGGACCCCCGTCAGGGGAACCCCAATGAGCAGTTCTTC
CATSGDPRQGNPNEQFF
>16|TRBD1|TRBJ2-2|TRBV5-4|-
TGTGCCAGCAGCAAACGGACAGGGGATCGCACCGGGGAGCTGTTTTTT
CASSKRTGDRTGELFF
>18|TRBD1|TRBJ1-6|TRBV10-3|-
TGTGCCATCAGCACTAAGCCGGGACAGGACTCCTATAATTCACCCCTCCACTTT
CAISTKPGQDSYNSPLHF
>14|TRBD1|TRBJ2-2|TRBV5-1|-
TGCGCCAGCAGCGGAGACAGGGGTGTCGGGGAGCTGTTTTTT
CASSGDRGVGELFF
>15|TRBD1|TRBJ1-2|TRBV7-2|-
TGTGCCAGCAGCTTATTTGCAGGGGGCGACTATGGCTACACCTTC
CASSLFAGGDYGYTF
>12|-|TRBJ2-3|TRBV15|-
TGTGCCACCAGCAGAGTCAGCGGTACGCAGTATTTT
CATSRVSGTQYF
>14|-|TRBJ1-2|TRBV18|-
TGTGCCAGCTCACCACCGGGGGGGCCGGGTGGCTACACCTTC
CASSPPGGPGGYTF
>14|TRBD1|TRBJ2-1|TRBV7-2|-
TGTGCCAGCAGCCGGACAGGGGAATACAATGAGCAGTTCTTC
CASSRTGEYNEQFF
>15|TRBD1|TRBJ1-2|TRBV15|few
TGTGCCACCAGCAGTTCCACAGGGGGCGCGGATGGCTACACCTTC
CATSSSTGGADGYTF
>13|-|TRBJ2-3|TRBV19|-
TGTGCCAGTAGTGTGAAACGGGTGGATACGCAGTATTTT
CASSVKRVDTQYF
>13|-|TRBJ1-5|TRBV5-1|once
TGCGCCAGCAGCTTTTCCCCAGGTCAGCCCCAGCATTTT
CASSFSPGQPQHF
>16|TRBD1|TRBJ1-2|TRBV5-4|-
TGTGCCAGCAGCTGGGGGGGACAGGGGACTAACTATGGCTACACCTTC
CASSWGGQGTNYGYTF
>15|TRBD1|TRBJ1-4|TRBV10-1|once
TGCGCCAGCAATGCCTCAGGGGGCCTTAATGAAAAACTGTTTTTT
CASNASGGLNEKLFF
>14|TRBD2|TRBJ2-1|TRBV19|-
TGTGCCAGTGGAGCGGGGATTGGAGACAATGAGCAGTTCTTC
CASGAGIGDNEQFF
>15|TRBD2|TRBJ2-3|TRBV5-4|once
TGTGCCAGCAGCCCTAGCGGGGGGGCCGCAGATACGCAGTATTTT
CASSPSGGAADTQYF
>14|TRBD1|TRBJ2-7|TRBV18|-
TGTGCCAGCTCACCAATACAGGGGTCCTACGAGCAGTACTTC
CASSPIQGSYEQYF
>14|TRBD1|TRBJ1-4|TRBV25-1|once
TGTGCCAGCAGTGCCAACAGGGGATGGGAAAAACTGTTTTTT
CASSANRGWEKLFF
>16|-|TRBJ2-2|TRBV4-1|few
TGCGCCAGCAGCCAAGAAGACTCACGACGATCCGGGGAGCTGTTTTTT
CASSQEDSRRSGELFF
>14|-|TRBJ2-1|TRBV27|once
TGTGCCAGCAGTTTATCTAACAGAGTGGATGAGCAGTTCTTC
CASSLSNRVDEQFF
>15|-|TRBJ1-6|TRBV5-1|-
TGCGCCAGCAGTAGGGGGAGCTCCTATAATTCACCCCTCCACTTT
CASSRGSSYNSPLHF
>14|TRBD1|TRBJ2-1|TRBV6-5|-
TGTGCCAGCAGTTACTCAGGACAGGGCAATGAGCAGTTCTTC
CASSYSGQGNEQFF
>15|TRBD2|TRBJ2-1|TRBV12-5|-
TGTGCTAGTGGTCCGGGGTATATCGGGGGGAATGAGCAGTTCTTC
CASGPGYIGGNEQFF
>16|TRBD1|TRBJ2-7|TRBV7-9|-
TGTGCCAGCAGCGTGGGACAGGACACGAAAACCTACGAGCAGTACTTC
CASSVGQDTKTYEQYF
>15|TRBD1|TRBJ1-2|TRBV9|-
TGTGCCAGCAGCCCGACAGGGGGCGCACAATATGGCTACACCTTC
CASSPTGGAQYGYTF
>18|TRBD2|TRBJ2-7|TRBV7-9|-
TGTGCCAGCAGCTTCATCCCGGGACTAGCGGTGGTTACCTACGAGCAGTACTTC
CASSFIPGLAVVTYEQYF
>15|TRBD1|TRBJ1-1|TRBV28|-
TGTGCCAGCAGTTTACTTGACAGGGGTAGCACTGAAGCTTTCTTT
CASSLLDRGSTEAFF
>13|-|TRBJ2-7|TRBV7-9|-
TGTGCCAGCAGCTTAGTATCCGCAGGGGAGCAGTACTTC
CASSLVSAGEQYF
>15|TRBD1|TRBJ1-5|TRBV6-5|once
TGTGCCAGCAGGGGACAGGGGGGTAGCAATCAGCCCCAGCATTTT
CASRGQGGSNQPQHF
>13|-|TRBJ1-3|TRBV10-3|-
TGTGCCATCAGTGCCCCCGGGGGAAACACCATATATTTT
CAISAPGGNTIYF
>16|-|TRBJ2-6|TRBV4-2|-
TGTGCCAGCAGCCTCATAGGGGGATCTGGGGCCAACGTCCTGACTTTC
CASSLIGGSGANVLTF
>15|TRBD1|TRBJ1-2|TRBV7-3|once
TGTGCCAGCAGTCCCAACCGGGACAGCCTCTATGGCTACACCTTC
CASSPNRDSLYGYTF
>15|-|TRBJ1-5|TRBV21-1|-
TGTGCCAGCAGCAAACTGGGGGGAGGGGATCAGCCCCAGCATTTT
CASSKLGGGDQPQHF
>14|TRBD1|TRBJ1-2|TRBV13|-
TGTGCCAGCAGCGCAGCGACAGGGAACTATGGCTACACCTTC
CASSAATGNYGYTF
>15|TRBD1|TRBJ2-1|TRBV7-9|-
TGTGCCAGCAGCTACGGACAGGGAACCTACAATGAGCAGTTCTTC
CASSYGQGTYNEQFF
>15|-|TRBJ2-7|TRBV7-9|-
TGTGCCAGCAGCTTCCCCCCCAACAGCTCCTACGAGCAGTACTTC
CASSFPPNSSYEQYF
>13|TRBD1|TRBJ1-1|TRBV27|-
TGTGCCAGCAGTTCCACCCGACAGGGTGAAGCTTTCTTT
CASSSTRQGEAFF
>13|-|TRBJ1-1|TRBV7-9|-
TGTGCCAGCAGCCGGGACACGAACACTGAAGCTTTCTTT
CASSRDTNTEAFF
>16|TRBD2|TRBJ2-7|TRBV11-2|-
TGTGCCAGCAGCTTAGATCTAGCGGGATTGGTGTACGAGCAGTACTTC
CASSLDLAGLVYEQYF